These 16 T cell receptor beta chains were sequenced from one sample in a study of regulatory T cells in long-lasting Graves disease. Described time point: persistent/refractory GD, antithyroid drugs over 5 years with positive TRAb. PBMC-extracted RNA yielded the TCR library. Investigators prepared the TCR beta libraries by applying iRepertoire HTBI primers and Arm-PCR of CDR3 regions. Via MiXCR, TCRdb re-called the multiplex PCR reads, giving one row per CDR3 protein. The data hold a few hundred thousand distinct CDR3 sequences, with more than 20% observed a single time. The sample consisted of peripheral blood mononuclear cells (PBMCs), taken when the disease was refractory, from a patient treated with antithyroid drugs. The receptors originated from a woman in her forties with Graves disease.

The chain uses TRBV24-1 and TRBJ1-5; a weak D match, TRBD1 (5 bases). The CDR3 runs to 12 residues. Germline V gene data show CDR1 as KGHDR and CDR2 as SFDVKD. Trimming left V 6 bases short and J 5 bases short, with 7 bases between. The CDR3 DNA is TGTGCCACCAGTCGAGGGGATCAGCCCCAGCATTTT. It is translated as CATSRGDQPQHF.

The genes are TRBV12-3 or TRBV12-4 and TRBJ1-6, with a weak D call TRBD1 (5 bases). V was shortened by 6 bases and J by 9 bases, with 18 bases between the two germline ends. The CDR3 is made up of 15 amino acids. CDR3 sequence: CASSQLVGAGSPLHF. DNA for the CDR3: TGTGCCAGCAGCCAATTAGTTGGGGCCGGTTCACCCCTCCACTTT.

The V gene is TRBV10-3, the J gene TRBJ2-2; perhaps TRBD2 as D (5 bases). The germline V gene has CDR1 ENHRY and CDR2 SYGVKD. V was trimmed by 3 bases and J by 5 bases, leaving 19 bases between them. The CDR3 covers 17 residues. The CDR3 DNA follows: TGTGCCATCAGTGAAAGTCCGACTATGGAGCTGACCGGGGAGCTGTTTTTT. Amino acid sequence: CAISESPTMELTGELFF.

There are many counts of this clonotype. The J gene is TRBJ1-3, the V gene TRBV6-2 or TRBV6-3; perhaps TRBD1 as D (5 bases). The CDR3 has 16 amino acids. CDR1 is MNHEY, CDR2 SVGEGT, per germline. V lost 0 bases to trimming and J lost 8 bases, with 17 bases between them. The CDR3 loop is CASSYSMAFGGDTIYF. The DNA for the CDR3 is TGTGCCAGCAGTTACTCGATGGCTTTCGGAGGGGACACCATATATTTT.

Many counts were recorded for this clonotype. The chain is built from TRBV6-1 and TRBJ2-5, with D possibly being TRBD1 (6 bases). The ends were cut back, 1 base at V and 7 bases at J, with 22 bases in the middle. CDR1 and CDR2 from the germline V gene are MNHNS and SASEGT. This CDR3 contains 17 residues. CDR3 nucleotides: TGTGCCAGCAGTGAAGTCCCGGGACACGGGCCCCAGGGGACCCAGTACTTC. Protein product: CASSEVPGHGPQGTQYF.

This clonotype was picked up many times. DNA of the CDR3: TGTGCCAGCAGCCTTGGACTAGCGGGAGTGAATGAGCAGTTCTTC. Translating gives CASSLGLAGVNEQFF. This chain connects TRBV11-2 to TRBJ2-1, with TRBD2 matching 13 bases. The V segment lost 5 bases and the J segment 7 bases; nucleotides outside the gene matches: 5. CDR3 length: 15 amino acids. In germline, CDR1 is SGHAT, CDR2 FQNNGV.

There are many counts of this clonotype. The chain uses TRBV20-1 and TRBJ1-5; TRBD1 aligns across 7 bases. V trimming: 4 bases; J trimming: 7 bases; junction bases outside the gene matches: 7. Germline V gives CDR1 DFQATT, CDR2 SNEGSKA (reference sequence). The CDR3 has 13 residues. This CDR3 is CSATDREVQPQHF. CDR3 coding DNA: TGCAGTGCTACAGACAGGGAGGTCCAGCCCCAGCATTTT.

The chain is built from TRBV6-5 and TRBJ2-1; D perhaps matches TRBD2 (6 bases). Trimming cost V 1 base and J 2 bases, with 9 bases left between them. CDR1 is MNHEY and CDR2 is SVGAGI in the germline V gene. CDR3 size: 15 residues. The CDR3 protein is CASSYYRETYNEQFF. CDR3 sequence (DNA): TGTGCCAGCAGTTACTATCGGGAGACCTACAATGAGCAGTTCTTC.

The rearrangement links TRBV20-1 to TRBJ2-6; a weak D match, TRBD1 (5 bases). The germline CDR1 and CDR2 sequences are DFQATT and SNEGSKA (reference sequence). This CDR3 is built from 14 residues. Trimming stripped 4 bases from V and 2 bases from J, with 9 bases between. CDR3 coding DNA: TGCAGTGCTAAAGACAGTACTGGGGCCAACGTCCTGACTTTC. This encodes CSAKDSTGANVLTF.

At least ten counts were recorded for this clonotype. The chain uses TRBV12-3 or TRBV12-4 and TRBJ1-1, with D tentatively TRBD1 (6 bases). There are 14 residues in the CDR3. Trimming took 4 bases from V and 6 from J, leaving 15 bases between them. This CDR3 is CASSSHLGASEAFF. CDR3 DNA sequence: TGTGCCAGCAGTTCTCATTTGGGGGCCTCTGAAGCTTTCTTT.

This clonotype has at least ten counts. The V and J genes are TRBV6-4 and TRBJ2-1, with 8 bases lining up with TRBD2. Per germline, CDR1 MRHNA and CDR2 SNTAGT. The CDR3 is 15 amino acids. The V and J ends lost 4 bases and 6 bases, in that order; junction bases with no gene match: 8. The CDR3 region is CASSVAGGMGNEQFF. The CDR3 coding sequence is TGTGCCAGCAGTGTGGCGGGAGGAATGGGCAATGAGCAGTTCTTC.

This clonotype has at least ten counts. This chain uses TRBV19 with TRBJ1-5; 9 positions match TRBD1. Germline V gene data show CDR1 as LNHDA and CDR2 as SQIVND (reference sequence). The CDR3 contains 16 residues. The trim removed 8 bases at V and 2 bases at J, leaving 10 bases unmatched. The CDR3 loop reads CASGRGQGNGNQPQHF. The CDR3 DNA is TGTGCCAGTGGGCGAGGACAGGGGAATGGCAATCAGCCCCAGCATTTT. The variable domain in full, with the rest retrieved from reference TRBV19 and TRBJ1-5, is DGGITQSPKYLFRKEGQNVTLSCEQNLNHDAMYWYRQDPGQGLRLIYYSQIVNDFQKGDIAEGYSVSREKKESFPLTVTSAQKNPTAFYLCASGRGQGNGNQPQHFGDGTRLSIL.

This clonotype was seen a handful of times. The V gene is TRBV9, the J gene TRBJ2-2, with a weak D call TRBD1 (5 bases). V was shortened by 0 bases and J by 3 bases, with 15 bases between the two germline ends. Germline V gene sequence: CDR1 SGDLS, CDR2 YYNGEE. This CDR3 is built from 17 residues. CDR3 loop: CASSVDPAGPYTGELFF. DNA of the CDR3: TGTGCCAGCAGCGTAGACCCGGCAGGGCCCTACACCGGGGAGCTGTTTTTT.

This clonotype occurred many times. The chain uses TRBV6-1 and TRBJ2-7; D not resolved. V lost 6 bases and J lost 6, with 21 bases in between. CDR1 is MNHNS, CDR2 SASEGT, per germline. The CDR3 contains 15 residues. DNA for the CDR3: TGTGCCAGCAGCTTGGACGGAGTTGGTCCGGGCGAGCAGTACTTC. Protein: CASSLDGVGPGEQYF.

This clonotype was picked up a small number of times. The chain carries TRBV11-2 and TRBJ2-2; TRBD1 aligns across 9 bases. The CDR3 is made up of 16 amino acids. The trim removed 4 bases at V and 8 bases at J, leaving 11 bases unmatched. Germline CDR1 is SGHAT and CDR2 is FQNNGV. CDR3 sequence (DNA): TGTGCCAGCAGCTCCCCTGGGGGACAGGGAGTGGGGGAGCTGTTTTTT. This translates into CASSSPGGQGVGELFF.

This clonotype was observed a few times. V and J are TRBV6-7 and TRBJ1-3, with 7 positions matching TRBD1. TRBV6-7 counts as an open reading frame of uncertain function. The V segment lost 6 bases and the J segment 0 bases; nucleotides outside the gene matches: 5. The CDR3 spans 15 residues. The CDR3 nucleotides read TGTGCCAGCAGAGCCAGGGGGAGCTCTGGAAACACCATATATTTT. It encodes CASRARGSSGNTIYF.